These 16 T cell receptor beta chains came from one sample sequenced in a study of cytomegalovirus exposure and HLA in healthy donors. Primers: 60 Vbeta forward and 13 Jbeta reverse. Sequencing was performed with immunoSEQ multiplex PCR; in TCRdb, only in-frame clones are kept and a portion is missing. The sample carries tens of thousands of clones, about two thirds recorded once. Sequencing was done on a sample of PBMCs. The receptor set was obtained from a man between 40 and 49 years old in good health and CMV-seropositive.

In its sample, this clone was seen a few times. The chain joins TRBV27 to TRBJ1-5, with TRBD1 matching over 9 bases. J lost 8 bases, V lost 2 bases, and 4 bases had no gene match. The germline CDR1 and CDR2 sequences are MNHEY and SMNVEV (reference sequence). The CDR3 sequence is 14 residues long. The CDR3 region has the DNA TGTGCCAGCAGTTTAACAGGGGGCTTAGAGCCCCAGCATTTT. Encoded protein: CASSLTGGLEPQHF.

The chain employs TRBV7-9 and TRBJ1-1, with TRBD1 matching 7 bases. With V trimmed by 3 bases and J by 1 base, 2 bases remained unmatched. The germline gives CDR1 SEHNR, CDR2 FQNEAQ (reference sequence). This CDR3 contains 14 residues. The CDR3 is CASSFGTENTEAFF. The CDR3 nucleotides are TGTGCCAGCAGCTTTGGGACAGAGAACACTGAAGCTTTCTTT.

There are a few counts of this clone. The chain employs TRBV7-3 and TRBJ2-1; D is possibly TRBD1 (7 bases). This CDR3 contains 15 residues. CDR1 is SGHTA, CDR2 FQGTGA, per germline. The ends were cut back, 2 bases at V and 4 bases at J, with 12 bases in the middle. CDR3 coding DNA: TGTGCCAGCAGCTTAGACAGGGACTCTTACAATGAGCAGTTCTTC. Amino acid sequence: CASSLDRDSYNEQFF.

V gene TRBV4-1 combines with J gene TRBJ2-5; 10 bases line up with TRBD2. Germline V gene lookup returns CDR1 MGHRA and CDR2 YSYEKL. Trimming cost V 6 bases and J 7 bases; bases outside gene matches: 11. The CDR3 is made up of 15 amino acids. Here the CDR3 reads CASRPTGTSVGTQYF. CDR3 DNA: TGCGCCAGCAGACCTACCGGGACTAGCGTGGGGACCCAGTACTTC.

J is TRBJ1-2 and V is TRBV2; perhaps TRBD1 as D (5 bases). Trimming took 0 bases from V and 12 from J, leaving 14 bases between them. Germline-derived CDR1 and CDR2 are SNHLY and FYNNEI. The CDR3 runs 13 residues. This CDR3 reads CASSEALRVGNTF. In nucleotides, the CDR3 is TGTGCCAGCAGTGAAGCGCTCAGGGTAGGGAACACCTTC. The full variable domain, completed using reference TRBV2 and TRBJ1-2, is EPEVTQTPSHQVTQMGQEVILRCVPISNHLYFYWYRQILGQKVEFLVSFYNNEISEKSEIFDDQFSVERPDGSNFTLKIRSTKLEDSAMYFCASSEALRVGNTFGSGTRLTVV.

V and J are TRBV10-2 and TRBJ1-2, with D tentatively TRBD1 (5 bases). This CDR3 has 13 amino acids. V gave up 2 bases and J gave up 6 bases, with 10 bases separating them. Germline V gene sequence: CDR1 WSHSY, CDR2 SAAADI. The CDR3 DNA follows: TGCGCCAGCAGTGAGACAGGAACTCATGGCTACACCTTC. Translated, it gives CASSETGTHGYTF.

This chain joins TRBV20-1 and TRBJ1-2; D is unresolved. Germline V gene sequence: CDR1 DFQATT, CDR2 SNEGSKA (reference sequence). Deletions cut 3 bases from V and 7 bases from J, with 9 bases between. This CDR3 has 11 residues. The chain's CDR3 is CSASWQAGYTF. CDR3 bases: TGCAGTGCTAGTTGGCAGGCTGGCTACACCTTC.

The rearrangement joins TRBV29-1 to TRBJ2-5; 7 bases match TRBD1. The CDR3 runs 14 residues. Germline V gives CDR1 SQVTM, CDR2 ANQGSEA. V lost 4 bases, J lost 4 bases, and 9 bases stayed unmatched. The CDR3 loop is CSVGNRGWAETQYF. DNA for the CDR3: TGCAGCGTTGGAAACAGGGGATGGGCAGAGACCCAGTACTTC.

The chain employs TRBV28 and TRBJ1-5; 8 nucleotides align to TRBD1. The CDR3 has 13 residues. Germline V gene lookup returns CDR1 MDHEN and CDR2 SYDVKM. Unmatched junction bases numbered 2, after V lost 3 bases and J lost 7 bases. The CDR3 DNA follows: TGTGCCAGCAGTTTCAGGGGGCAGCAGCCCCAGCATTTT. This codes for CASSFRGQQPQHF.

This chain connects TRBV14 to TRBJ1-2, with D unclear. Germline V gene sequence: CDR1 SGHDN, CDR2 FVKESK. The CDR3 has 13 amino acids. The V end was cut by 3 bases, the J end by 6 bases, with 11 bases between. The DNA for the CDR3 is TGTGCCAGCAGCCAGGACTATTCTCATGGCTACACCTTC. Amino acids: CASSQDYSHGYTF.

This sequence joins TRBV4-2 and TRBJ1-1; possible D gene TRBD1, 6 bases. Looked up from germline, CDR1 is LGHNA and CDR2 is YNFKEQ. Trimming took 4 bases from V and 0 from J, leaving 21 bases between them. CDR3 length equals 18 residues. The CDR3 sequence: CASSLLIRTETMNTEAFF. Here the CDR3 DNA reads TGTGCCAGCAGCCTTCTAATCCGGACAGAAACTATGAACACTGAAGCTTTCTTT.

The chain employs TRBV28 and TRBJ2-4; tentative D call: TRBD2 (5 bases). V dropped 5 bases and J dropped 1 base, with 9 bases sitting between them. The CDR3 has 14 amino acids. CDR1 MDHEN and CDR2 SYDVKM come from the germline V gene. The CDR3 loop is CASSRPGAKNIQYF. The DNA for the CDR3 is TGTGCCAGCAGTCGTCCGGGGGCCAAAAACATTCAGTACTTC.

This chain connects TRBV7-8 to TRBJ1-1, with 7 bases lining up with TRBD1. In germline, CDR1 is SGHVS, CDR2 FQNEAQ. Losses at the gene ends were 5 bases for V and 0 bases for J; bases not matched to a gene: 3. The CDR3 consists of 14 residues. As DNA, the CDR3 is TGTGCCAGCAGCCTGGGACAGTTGAACACTGAAGCTTTCTTT. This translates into CASSLGQLNTEAFF.

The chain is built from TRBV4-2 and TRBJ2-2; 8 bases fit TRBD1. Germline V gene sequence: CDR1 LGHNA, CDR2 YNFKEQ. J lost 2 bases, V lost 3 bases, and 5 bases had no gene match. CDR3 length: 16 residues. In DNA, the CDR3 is TGTGCCAGCAGCCAGGACAGGGCTCCTAACACCGGGGAGCTGTTTTTT. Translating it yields CASSQDRAPNTGELFF.

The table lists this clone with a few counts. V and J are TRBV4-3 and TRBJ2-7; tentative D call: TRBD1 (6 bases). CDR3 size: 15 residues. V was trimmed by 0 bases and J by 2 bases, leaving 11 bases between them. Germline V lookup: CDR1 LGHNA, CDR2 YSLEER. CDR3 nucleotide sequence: TGCGCCAGCAGCCAAGAGGCAGGGGATACCTACGAGCAGTACTTC. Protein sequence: CASSQEAGDTYEQYF.

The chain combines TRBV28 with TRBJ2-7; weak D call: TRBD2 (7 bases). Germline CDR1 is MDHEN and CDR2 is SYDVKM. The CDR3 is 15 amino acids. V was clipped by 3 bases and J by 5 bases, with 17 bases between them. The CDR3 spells CASSLPGAGEDEQYF. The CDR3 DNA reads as TGTGCCAGCAGTTTGCCGGGGGCGGGGGAGGACGAGCAGTACTTC.